What follows is one TCR beta chain and its context. This record belongs to a study of blood T cell repertoires in COVID-19. Authors' methods: Amplification of reference gene primers provided the estimated nucleated cell counts. Some clones are missing from TCRdb's copy, which holds only in-frame ones; the method was immunoSEQ multiplex PCR. D and trimming were read from the DNA, whereas the V and J calls and clone size are those reported in that table. The profile shows over 200,000 clones, roughly nine tenths of them singletons. Germline-derived CDR1 and CDR2 are SGDLS and YYNGEE. The V end lost 4 bases, the J end lost 10 bases, and 15 bases lay between the germline ends. The CDR3 is 14 amino acids.

This TCR was sampled from a human donor in a cohort exposed to, infected with or recovered from COVID-19 (not recorded which). The donor label of this sample is uncertain. The chain is built from TRBV9 and TRBJ1-6; TRBD1 might be the D (5 bases). Sequencing input: PBMCs or T cells enriched from blood (not recorded which). CDR3 region: CASSPFQGKSPLHF. The CDR3 region has the DNA TGTGCCAGCAGCCCCTTTCAGGGCAAATCACCCCTCCACTTT. Looking up the rest from reference TRBV9 and TRBJ1-6 gives the full variable domain: DSGVTQTPKHLITATGQRVTLRCSPRSGDLSVYWYQQSLDQGLQFLIQYYNGEERAKGNILERFSAQQFPDLHSELNLSSLELGDSALYFCASSPFQGKSPLHFGNGTRLTVT.